These 13 T cell receptor beta chains originate from one sample sequenced in a study of breast tumors, draining lymph nodes, adjacent tissues. Axillary draining lymph nodes of breast cancer patients supplied the node samples. In TCRdb, the multiplex PCR reads were re-called with MiXCR into one record per CDR3 protein. The profile shows about 200,000 distinct CDR3 sequences, roughly 29% of them singletons. What was sequenced was axillary lymph node tissue. The receptors shown here come from a female donor with breast cancer. Some clones in this sample may be carry-over from other donors' samples.

This clonotype occurred a few times. The chain is built from TRBV6-6 and TRBJ2-3; D gene ambiguous. In germline, CDR1 is MNHNY, CDR2 SVGAGI (reference sequence). The CDR3 extends over 15 amino acids. V gave up 5 bases and J gave up 0 bases, with 12 bases separating them. The CDR3 spells CASSHEPGSTDTQYF. The CDR3 nucleotides are TGTGCCAGCAGTCACGAGCCCGGTAGCACAGATACGCAGTATTTT.

This clonotype was seen at least ten times. This chain joins TRBV30 and TRBJ2-3; tentative D call: TRBD2 (7 bases). V was shortened by 2 bases and J by 6 bases, with 12 bases between the two germline ends. The CDR3 has 13 amino acids. CDR1 is GTSNPN and CDR2 is SVGIG in the germline V gene (reference sequence). CDR3 nucleotides: TGTGCCTGGAGTAGGGGAGGGGGGGATACGCAGTATTTT. Translated: CAWSRGGGDTQYF.

Turning to this clonotype: It may be a read error: a sequence one base away is much more abundant. The rearrangement uses TRBV20-1 and TRBJ2-5; 8 bases match TRBD2. Trimming at V came to 7 bases and at J to 7 bases, leaving 14 bases not matched to a gene. The CDR3 length is 14 residues. Germline CDR1 is DFQATT and CDR2 is SNEGSKA (reference sequence). The CDR3 loop reads CSVDGAGGLATQYF. The CDR3 DNA reads TGCAGTGTAGATGGGGCGGGAGGTTTGGCGACCCAGTACTTC.

The V gene is TRBV6-2 or TRBV6-3, the J gene TRBJ2-2; TRBD1 aligns across 8 bases. Trimming removed 8 bases from V and 1 base from J; junction bases left unmatched: 3. Germline assignment: CDR1 MNHEY and CDR2 SVGEGT. The CDR3 totals 14 residues. CDR3 amino acids: CASVGQGNTGELFF. The CDR3, as DNA: TGTGCCAGCGTTGGACAGGGGAACACCGGGGAGCTGTTTTTT.

This clonotype was observed a handful of times. This chain uses TRBV15 with TRBJ1-1, with 7 bases lining up with TRBD1. CDR3 length: 15 amino acids. Germline V gene lookup returns CDR1 LNHNV and CDR2 YYDKDF (reference sequence). V lost 5 bases and J lost 4; bases outside the gene matches: 10. In DNA, the CDR3 is TGTGCCACCAGCGCACCCAGACAGGGTCTCACTGAAGCTTTCTTT. As protein: CATSAPRQGLTEAFF. Full variable domain (missing parts from reference TRBV15 and TRBJ1-1): DAMVIQNPRYQVTQFGKPVTLSCSQTLNHNVMYWYQQKSSQAPKLLFHYYDKDFNNEADTPDNFQSRRPNTSFCFLDIRSPGLGDTAMYLCATSAPRQGLTEAFFGQGTRLTVV.

This clonotype came up a few times. This chain connects TRBV7-9 to TRBJ2-1, with D unclear. This CDR3 is 12 amino acids long. V was cut by 5 bases and J by 9 bases, with 11 bases left in between. The germline gives CDR1 SEHNR, CDR2 FQNEAQ (reference sequence). CDR3 nucleotides: TGTGCCAGCAGCCCCTTAGCAGTTGAGCAGTTCTTC. Its translation is CASSPLAVEQFF.

This clonotype is a singleton in its sample. It is likely a read error, because the conserved phenylalanine at the end of the CDR3 is missing. The limits of the CDR3 on the DNA are not certain, so only TCRdb's listed CDR3 is given. V gene TRBV7-6 combines with J gene TRBJ1-4. The CDR3 contains 10 residues when both ends are counted. CDR1 is SGHVS, CDR2 FNYEAQ, per germline. The CDR3 reads CASSLEGQFY.

Many counts were recorded for this clonotype. The chain joins TRBV30 to TRBJ1-2; 10 nucleotides agree with TRBD1. With V trimmed by 3 bases and J by 0 bases, 1 base remained unmatched. The CDR3 extends over 14 amino acids. CDR1 GTSNPN and CDR2 SVGIG come from the germline V gene (reference sequence). The CDR3 nucleotides are TGTGCCTGGAGAGGGACAGGGGCTAACTATGGCTACACCTTC. It is translated as CAWRGTGANYGYTF.

Points on this clonotype: The conserved phenylalanine or tryptophan normally closing the CDR3 is absent here, so this likely arose from a read error. The rearrangement links TRBV12-3 or TRBV12-4 to TRBJ2-7; possibly TRBD2 for D (5 bases). V was cut by 6 bases and J by 3 bases, with 12 bases left in between. CDR3 length: 13 amino acids. CDR3 sequence (DNA): TGTGCCAGCAGGCACGGACTCCTCTACGAGCAGTACCTC. Residues: CASRHGLLYEQYL.

This clonotype was observed a few times. One base away lies a much larger clone, so this may be a sequencing read error. The V and J genes are TRBV7-9 and TRBJ2-5; TRBD1 agrees at 8 bases. The germline gives CDR1 SEHNR, CDR2 FQNEAQ (reference sequence). The CDR3 loop spans 15 amino acids. CDR3 sequence reads: CASSPTTGVDQTQHF. The CDR3 DNA follows: TGTGCCAGCAGCCCCACGACAGGGGTAGACCAGACCCAGCACTTC.

Regarding this clonotype: A much larger clone differs from this one at a single base, so this may be a read error. CDR3 in amino acids: CSADGSGNTTYF. In nucleotides, the CDR3 is TGCAGTGCTGACGGCTCTGGAAACACCACATATTTT. The chain combines TRBV20-1 with TRBJ1-3, with D uncertain. Germline values: CDR1 DFQATT, CDR2 SNEGSKA (reference sequence). The CDR3 runs to 12 residues.

This clonotype was picked up one time. Since a much larger clone is just one base distant, this may be a read error. This chain connects TRBV3-1 to TRBJ2-4; D is perhaps TRBD1 (6 bases). The CDR3 consists of 14 residues. In germline, CDR1 is LGHDT, CDR2 YNNKEL (reference sequence). CDR3 loop: CASSGRDKENSQYF. In DNA form, the CDR3 reads TGTGCCAGCAGCGGCCGGGACAAAGAAAACAGTCAGTACTTC.

The chain links TRBV7-9 to TRBJ1-1; D gene ambiguous. Per germline, CDR1 SEHNR and CDR2 FQNEAQ (reference sequence). V was cut by 0 bases and J by 0 bases, with 8 bases left in between. The CDR3 has 15 amino acids. The CDR3 bases are TGTGCCAGCAGCTTAGCGAGACAATTGAACACTGAAGCTTTCTTT. It yields the protein CASSLARQLNTEAFF. Full variable domain (outside the CDR3, taken from reference TRBV7-9 and TRBJ1-1): DTGVSQNPRHKITKRGQNVTFRCDPISEHNRLYWYRQTLGQGPEFLTYFQNEAQLEKSRLLSDRFSAERPKGSFSTLEIQRTEQGDSAMYLCASSLARQLNTEAFFGQGTRLTVV.